A selection of T cell receptor beta chains follows, all from one sample in a study of control samples from healthy donors and cancer patients. Repertoires were generated with immunoSEQ multiplex PCR, while TCRdb's copy carries only in-frame clones and drops some. The sample shows approximately 190,000 clones, over 80% of them seen only once. Sequences were obtained from blood. Receptor source: a young man in good health. The CDR3 runs from the conserved cysteine through the conserved F or W. The D gene is left open where the match is weak. Size tells how often a clone was seen (once, few, many) or the class of an expanded clone, and some rows leave it out.

. TRBJ1-5 . TRBV10-3 CAISAGRDSNQPQHF TGTGCCATCAGTGCGGGACGGGATAGCAATCAGCCCCAGCATTTT
TRBD2 TRBJ2-2 . TRBV10-3 CAIRDGLAGPGELFF TGTGCCATCAGAGACGGACTAGCGGGGCCCGGGGAGCTGTTTTTT
. TRBJ2-1 once TRBV30 CAWSVIGTGDNEQFF TGTGCCTGGAGTGTAATCGGGACGGGTGACAATGAGCAGTTCTTC
. TRBJ1-4 . TRBV7-9 CASSPLGGGADEKLFF TGTGCCAGCAGCCCTTTGGGCGGGGGGGCTGATGAAAAACTGTTTTTT
. TRBJ1-2 . TRBV15 CATSREVAGPDYGYTF TGTGCCACCAGCAGAGAGGTGGCAGGGCCCGACTATGGCTACACCTTC
. TRBJ2-7 . TRBV5-1 CASSLDAGNYEQYF TGCGCCAGCAGCTTGGATGCAGGAAACTACGAGCAGTACTTC
. TRBJ1-6 . TRBV27 CARTRKEANSPLHF TGTGCCAGAACTCGAAAGGAAGCCAATTCACCCCTCCACTTT
TRBD1 TRBJ2-7 . TRBV19 CASSSRGQGAGEQYF TGTGCCAGTAGCTCCAGGGGCCAGGGGGCTGGCGAGCAGTACTTC
TRBD1 TRBJ2-7 . TRBV6-5 CASSYFGQGHEQYF TGTGCCAGCAGTTACTTCGGACAGGGCCACGAGCAGTACTTC
. TRBJ1-6 . TRBV5-5 CASLAGVNNSPLHF TGTGCCAGCCTGGCTGGAGTTAATAATTCACCCCTCCACTTT
TRBD2 TRBJ2-2 . TRBV7-8 CASSPQRGGGTGELFF TGTGCCAGCAGCCCCCAGCGGGGGGGTGGCACCGGGGAGCTGTTTTTT
. TRBJ1-2 . TRBV19 CASRGANWHGYTF TGTGCCAGTAGAGGCGCTAACTGGCATGGCTACACCTTC
TRBD2 TRBJ2-1 . TRBV5-1 CASSLTPLAGGSYNEQFF TGCGCCAGCAGCTTAACACCACTAGCGGGGGGCTCCTACAATGAGCAGTTCTTC
. TRBJ2-3 few TRBV6-5 CASSAGPTDTQYF TGTGCCAGCAGCGCGGGACCCACAGATACGCAGTATTTT
TRBD1 TRBJ1-2 . TRBV7-8 CASSYYTGDYGYTF TGTGCCAGCAGCTATTATACAGGGGATTATGGCTACACCTTC
. TRBJ2-6 . TRBV30 CAWSVDRHSGANVLTF TGTGCCTGGAGTGTCGACAGACACTCTGGGGCCAACGTCCTGACTTTC
. TRBJ2-7 . TRBV29-1 CSVTPVGSYEQYF TGCAGCGTTACCCCGGTCGGCTCCTACGAGCAGTACTTC
TRBD2 TRBJ2-7 . TRBV28 CASSLLAGGVYEQYF TGTGCCAGCAGTTTACTAGCGGGGGGCGTCTACGAGCAGTACTTC
. TRBJ2-2 . TRBV7-9 CASRNQVNTGELFF TGTGCCAGCAGGAATCAGGTGAACACCGGGGAGCTGTTTTTT
. TRBJ1-4 . TRBV6-4 CASSADPGEKLFF TGTGCCAGCAGTGCCGACCCAGGAGAAAAACTGTTTTTT
. TRBJ2-1 . TRBV5-1 CASSPVPSSYNEQFF TGCGCCAGCAGCCCGGTACCTAGCTCCTACAATGAGCAGTTCTTC
TRBD1 TRBJ1-6 . TRBV5-6 CASSFRQGARSSYNSPLHF TGTGCCAGCAGCTTCCGACAGGGGGCAAGGAGCTCCTATAATTCACCCCTCCACTTT
. TRBJ1-2 . TRBV6-4 CASSPFPDAGHGYTF TGTGCCAGCAGTCCCTTCCCCGACGCGGGTCATGGCTACACCTTC
. TRBJ2-2 few TRBV18 CASRTNTGELFF TGTGCCAGCCGGACTAACACCGGGGAGCTGTTTTTT
. TRBJ1-5 . TRBV4-1 CASSQLEGVARQPQHF TGCGCCAGCAGCCAATTGGAGGGGGTAGCGCGTCAGCCCCAGCATTTT
TRBD1 TRBJ1-1 . TRBV6-5 CASRTGIEAFF TGTGCCAGCCGGACAGGGATTGAAGCTTTCTTT
. TRBJ2-3 . TRBV10-1 CASSEFDTQYF TGCGCCAGCAGTGAATTCGATACGCAGTATTTT
. TRBJ2-2 . TRBV9 CASSVGGSGELFF TGTGCCAGCAGCGTAGGGGGGAGCGGGGAGCTGTTTTTT